The following is a T cell receptor beta chain sequence with its context. Its antigen is not identified. The entry originates in a study of OX40 agonist ivuxolimab in advanced cancers. Study-wide background: The patients received agonistic anti-OX40 (CD134) antibody ivuxolimab. The study, taken as a whole, reports: At 0.1 to 3.0 mg/kg and by week 6, clonal expansion occurred in CD4+ and CD8+ blood T cells. Patients with a partial response at 0.1-3.0 mg/kg had among the lowest clonal expansion.

V gave up 7 bases and J gave up 4 bases; unmatched junction bases: 10. Germline assignment: CDR1 SGHTA and CDR2 FQGNSA. The CDR3 is 14 amino acids. Assay used: immunoSEQ multiplex PCR; TCRdb lists only in-frame clones, some missing. The sample gives around 80,000 clones, around 87% of which show up once; around 0.31% is in the top ten. This TCR was recovered from an adult with an advanced solid tumor such as melanoma, head and neck, liver or kidney cancer. Material: CD4+ or CD8+ T cells sorted from blood, obtained in a trial of the OX40 agonist ivuxolimab. This chain connects TRBV7-2 to TRBJ2-7, with 7 bases fitting TRBD2. CDR3 nucleotides: TGTGCCAGCACCCTCACGGGGGGTACATACGAGCAGTACTTC. This sequence encodes CASTLTGGTYEQYF. Looking up the rest from reference TRBV7-2 and TRBJ2-7 gives the full variable domain: GAGVSQSPSNKVTEKGKDVELRCDPISGHTALYWYRQSLGQGLEFLIYFQGNSAPDKSGLPSDRFSAERTGGSVSTLTIQRTQQEDSAVYLCASTLTGGTYEQYFGPGTRLTVT.